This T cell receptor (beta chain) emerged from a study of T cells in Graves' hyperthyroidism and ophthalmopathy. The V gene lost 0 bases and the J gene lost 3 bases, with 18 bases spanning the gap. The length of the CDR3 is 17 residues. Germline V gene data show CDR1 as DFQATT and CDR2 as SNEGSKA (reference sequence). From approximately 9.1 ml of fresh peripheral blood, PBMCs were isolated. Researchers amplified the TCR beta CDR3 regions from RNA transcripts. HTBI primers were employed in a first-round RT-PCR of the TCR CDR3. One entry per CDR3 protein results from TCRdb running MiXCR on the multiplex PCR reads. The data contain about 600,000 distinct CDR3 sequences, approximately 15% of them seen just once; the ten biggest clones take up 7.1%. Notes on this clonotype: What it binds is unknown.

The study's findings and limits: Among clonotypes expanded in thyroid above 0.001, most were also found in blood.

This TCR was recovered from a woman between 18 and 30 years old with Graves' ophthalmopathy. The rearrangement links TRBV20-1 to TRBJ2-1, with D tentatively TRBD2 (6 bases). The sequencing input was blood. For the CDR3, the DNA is TGCAGTGCTAGAGATGGGGACCTAGCGTACCGCTACAATGAGCAGTTCTTC. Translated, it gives CSARDGDLAYRYNEQFF.